The TCR beta chain under discussion was sequenced for a study of cytomegalovirus exposure and HLA in healthy donors. Study-level findings and limits: Exclusion applied to some V segments, including TRBV6-2 and TRBV6-3, as they were indistinguishable. Immune exposure was documented only through CMV serostatus. Later genetic work tied a missense DCLRE1C variant to beta-chain V and J trimming. Reported performance of the classifier showed diagnosis of cytomegalovirus status with high specificity and sensitivity.

The CDR3 contains 15 residues. CDR1 SGHNT and CDR2 YYREEE come from the germline V gene (reference sequence). The PCR employed 60 Vbeta primers together with 13 Jbeta primers. Clones were sequenced by immunoSEQ multiplex PCR, and TCRdb holds only the in-frame ones, with some missing. The table shows about 120,000 clones, with 80% to 85% occurring only once. Note on this clone: What it binds is unknown.

This TCR was recovered from a woman aged 40 to 55 in good health and CMV-seronegative. The chain is built from TRBV5-4 and TRBJ2-5; 7 nucleotides line up with TRBD1. Judging by the DNA end, TRBJ2-7 fits better; the J call may be wrong. The sequencing sample was made of PBMCs. The CDR3 nucleotides are TGTGCCAGCAGCTTGGGACAGGGTATTTCCTACGAGCAGTACTTC. This codes for CASSLGQGISYEQYF.